The present T cell receptor beta chain was sequenced within a study of T cells in Graves' hyperthyroidism and ophthalmopathy. Study overall: Once the initial diagnosis was made, peripheral blood was obtained before any treatment.

RNA transcripts provided the source from which TCR beta CDR3 regions were amplified. RT-PCR in the first round (using the HTBI primer set) targeted the TCR CDR3. TCRdb used MiXCR to reprocess the multiplex PCR reads, holding one entry per CDR3 protein. The sample carries approximately 530,000 distinct CDR3 sequences, 16% recorded once. PBMCs stemmed from over 7.5 ml fresh peripheral blood. The V end was cut by 5 bases, the J end by 6 bases, with 20 bases between. The CDR3 is 16 residues long. CDR1 MNHNS and CDR2 SASEGT come from the germline V gene. V is TRBV6-1 and J is TRBJ1-5; the D is unclear. The receptor's source is a woman aged 18-30 years with Graves' hyperthyroidism. Specimen: blood. This CDR3 reads CASSYIGGSMGQPQHF. The DNA of the CDR3 is TGTGCCAGCAGTTACATAGGCGGGAGCATGGGTCAGCCCCAGCATTTT.